The rows below give T cell receptor beta chains drawn from one sample of a study of blood T cell repertoires in COVID-19. Repertoires were generated with immunoSEQ multiplex PCR, while TCRdb's copy carries only in-frame clones and drops some. The sample holds under 250,000 clones; roughly 80% are singletons and the top ten take 1.8%. The sequenced sample was PBMCs or T cells enriched from blood (not recorded which). The origin of the receptors is a man in his fifties or sixties who had recovered from COVID-19. Each CDR3 is given with its conserved first and last residue. D genes are given only for firm matches. Rows give clone size only sometimes, using once, few, many, or a class for an expanded clone.

v_gene	d_gene	abundance	j_gene	CDR3nt	CDR3aa
TRBV7-9	-	once	TRBJ1-6	TGTGCCAGTGGGGGCGAAGCAAATTCACCCCTCCACTTT	CASGGEANSPLHF
TRBV5-4	TRBD2	once	TRBJ2-3	TGTGCCAGCAGCTTAGGCGGGGGAGGATCAGATACGCAGTATTTT	CASSLGGGGSDTQYF
TRBV27	TRBD2	-	TRBJ2-1	TGTGCCAGCCGACTAGCGGGGGACACCTACAATGAGCAGTTCTTC	CASRLAGDTYNEQFF
TRBV30	TRBD1	-	TRBJ1-4	TGTGCCTGGACACAGGGGAATGAAAAACTGTTTTTT	CAWTQGNEKLFF
TRBV9	TRBD2	-	TRBJ2-1	TGTGCCAGCAGTGGAAGCGGGGGTTTCTACAATGAGCAGTTCTTC	CASSGSGGFYNEQFF
TRBV5-4	-	-	TRBJ2-5	TGTGCCAGCAGCTTGGAGCCTAGCAGAGAGACCCAGTACTTC	CASSLEPSRETQYF
TRBV18	TRBD1	-	TRBJ2-1	TGTGCCAGCTCACGGGACAGTCCGATCTACAATGAGCAGTTCTTC	CASSRDSPIYNEQFF
TRBV21-1	-	-	TRBJ1-5	TGTGCCAGCAGCAGAGCCGTCGGGGGGGTCGATCAGCCCCAGCATTTT	CASSRAVGGVDQPQHF
TRBV7-3	-	-	TRBJ2-7	TGTGCCAGCAGCTTAACTGGGGGGGCTCTGCAGGAGCAGTACTTC	CASSLTGGALQEQYF
TRBV12-3/TRBV12-4	-	-	TRBJ1-6	TGTGCCAGCCGCCTAGAGTATAATTCACCCCTCCACTTT	CASRLEYNSPLHF
TRBV3-1/TRBV3-2	-	-	TRBJ2-1	TGTGCCAGCAGCCAGAGACAGAGAAATGAGCAGTTCTTC	CASSQRQRNEQFF
TRBV27	-	-	TRBJ2-3	TGTGCCAGCAGAAGAACTAGCACAGATACGCAGTATTTT	CASRRTSTDTQYF
TRBV3-1/TRBV3-2	TRBD1	-	TRBJ2-7	TGTGCCAGCAGCCAGACAGGGGAGGTGCAGTACTTC	CASSQTGEVQYF
TRBV5-1	-	few	TRBJ1-2	TGCGCCAGCAGCTTGGCGTCGGCAGGGGACCGCTATGGCTACACCTTC	CASSLASAGDRYGYTF
TRBV12-3/TRBV12-4	TRBD1	-	TRBJ1-5	TGTGCCAGCAGTACCGACAGGGGTCAGCCCCAGCATTTT	CASSTDRGQPQHF
TRBV19	TRBD1	-	TRBJ2-5	TGTGCCAGTAGTGCCTGGGACAGTCAAGAGACCCAGTACTTC	CASSAWDSQETQYF
TRBV5-1	-	-	TRBJ2-2	TGCGCCAGCAGCACGGTCCAAAACACCGGGGAGCTGTTTTTT	CASSTVQNTGELFF
TRBV12-3/TRBV12-4	-	-	TRBJ1-2	TGTGCCAGCAGTTTAAGAGGGAATGGCTACACCTTC	CASSLRGNGYTF
TRBV4-2	TRBD1	-	TRBJ1-5	TGTGCCAGCAGCAAACAGGGGAATAGCAATCAGCCCCAGCATTTT	CASSKQGNSNQPQHF
TRBV27	-	-	TRBJ2-6	TGTGCCAGCAAGTGGAGCTCTGGGGCCAACGTCCTGACTTTC	CASKWSSGANVLTF
TRBV6-5	-	-	TRBJ1-2	TGTGCCAGCGGGCGGGATCGCCCCTCTTATGGCTACACCTTC	CASGRDRPSYGYTF
TRBV7-3	-	-	TRBJ2-3	TGTGCCAGCAGCTTAAGGGACTCGAGCACAGATACGCAGTATTTT	CASSLRDSSTDTQYF
TRBV19	TRBD1	few	TRBJ1-1	TGTGCCAGTAGTACCAGACAGGGGGTGAACACTGAAGCTTTCTTT	CASSTRQGVNTEAFF
TRBV6-6	-	-	TRBJ1-6	TGTGCCAGCAGTTACTCCCCGACAGGCGGGGGTTCACCCCTCCACTTT	CASSYSPTGGGSPLHF
TRBV4-2	TRBD2	few	TRBJ2-2	TGTGCCAGCAGCCAAGGGACTAGCGGGGGGGCTGGCACCGGGGAGCTGTTTTTT	CASSQGTSGGAGTGELFF
TRBV7-9	-	-	TRBJ1-6	TGTGCCAGCAGCTTCCAGGGAAATTCACCCCTCCACTTT	CASSFQGNSPLHF
TRBV5-5	TRBD1	-	TRBJ1-6	TGTGCCAGCAGCTTTTACGGACAGGGGGGTAATTCACCCCTCCACTTT	CASSFYGQGGNSPLHF
TRBV27	-	once	TRBJ1-2	TGTGCCAGCAGAGGACACTCTAACTATGGCTACACCTTC	CASRGHSNYGYTF
TRBV11-2	TRBD2	-	TRBJ2-3	TGTGCCAGCAGCCGATTAGGGACTACAGACTTCTTTAGCACAGATACGCAGTATTTT	CASSRLGTTDFFSTDTQYF